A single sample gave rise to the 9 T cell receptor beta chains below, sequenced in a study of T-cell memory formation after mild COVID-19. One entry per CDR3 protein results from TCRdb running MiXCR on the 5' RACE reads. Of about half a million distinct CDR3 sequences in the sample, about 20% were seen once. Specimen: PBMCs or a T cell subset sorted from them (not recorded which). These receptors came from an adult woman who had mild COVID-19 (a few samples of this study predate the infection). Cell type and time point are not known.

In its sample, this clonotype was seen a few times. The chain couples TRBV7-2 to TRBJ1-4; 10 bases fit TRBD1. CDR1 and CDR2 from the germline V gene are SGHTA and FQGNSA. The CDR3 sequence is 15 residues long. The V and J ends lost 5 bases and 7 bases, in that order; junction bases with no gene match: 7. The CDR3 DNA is TGTGCCAGCAGCATAAAGACAGGGGGCGCTGAAAAACTGTTTTTT. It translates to CASSIKTGGAEKLFF.

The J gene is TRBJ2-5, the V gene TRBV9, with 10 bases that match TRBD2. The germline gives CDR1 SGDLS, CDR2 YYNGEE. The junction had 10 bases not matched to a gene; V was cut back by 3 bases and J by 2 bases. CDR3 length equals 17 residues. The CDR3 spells CASSGPYSGGNQETQYF. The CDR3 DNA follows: TGTGCCAGCAGCGGTCCTTATAGCGGGGGGAATCAAGAGACCCAGTACTTC.

The CDR3 DNA is TGCAGTGCTAGACCGGGACAGGGGCCACCCTACGAGCAGTACTTC. Translation gives CSARPGQGPPYEQYF. The rearrangement joins TRBV20-1 to TRBJ2-7; 10 bases align to TRBD1. This CDR3 is built from 15 residues. The junction had 6 bases not matched to a gene; V was cut back by 2 bases and J by 2 bases. Germline loops: CDR1 DFQATT, CDR2 SNEGSKA (reference sequence).

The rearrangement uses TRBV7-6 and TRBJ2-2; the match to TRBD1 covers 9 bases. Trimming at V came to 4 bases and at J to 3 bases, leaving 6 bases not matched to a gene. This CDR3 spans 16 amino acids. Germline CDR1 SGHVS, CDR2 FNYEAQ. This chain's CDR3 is CASSSRDRDHTGELFF. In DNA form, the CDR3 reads TGTGCCAGCAGCTCCCGGGACAGGGACCACACCGGGGAGCTGTTTTTT.

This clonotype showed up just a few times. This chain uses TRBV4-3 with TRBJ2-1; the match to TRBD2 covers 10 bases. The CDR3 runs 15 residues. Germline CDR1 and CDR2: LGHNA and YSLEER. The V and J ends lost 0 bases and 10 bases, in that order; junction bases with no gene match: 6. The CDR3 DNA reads TGCGCCAGCAGCCAAGATCGGAGTAGCGGGAGGGAGCAGTTCTTC. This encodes CASSQDRSSGREQFF.

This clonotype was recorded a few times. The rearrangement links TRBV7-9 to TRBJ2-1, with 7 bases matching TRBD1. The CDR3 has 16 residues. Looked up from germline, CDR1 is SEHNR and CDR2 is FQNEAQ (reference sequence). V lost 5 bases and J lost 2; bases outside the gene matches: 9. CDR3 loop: CASSQQGQLPYNEQFF. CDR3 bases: TGTGCCAGCAGCCAACAGGGACAGTTGCCCTACAATGAGCAGTTCTTC.

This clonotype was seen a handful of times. CDR3 loop: CASSDNSQETQYF. CDR3 sequence (DNA): TGTGCCAGCAGTGATAACAGCCAAGAGACCCAGTACTTC. The chain uses TRBV6-1 and TRBJ2-5; D remains unclear. CDR1 and CDR2 from the germline V gene are MNHNS and SASEGT. Trimming shortened V by 3 bases and J by 1 base, and 6 bases separated the two germline ends. The CDR3 has 13 amino acids.

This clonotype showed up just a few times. CDR3 nucleotides: TGTGCCAGCAGCCTGGGGACAGGGGTCTGGAACACTGAAGCTTTCTTT. Its translation is CASSLGTGVWNTEAFF. This chain joins TRBV11-2 and TRBJ1-1, with TRBD1 matching over 10 bases. CDR1 is SGHAT and CDR2 is FQNNGV in the germline V gene. The V and J ends lost 5 bases and 1 base, in that order; junction bases with no gene match: 7. CDR3 length: 16 amino acids.

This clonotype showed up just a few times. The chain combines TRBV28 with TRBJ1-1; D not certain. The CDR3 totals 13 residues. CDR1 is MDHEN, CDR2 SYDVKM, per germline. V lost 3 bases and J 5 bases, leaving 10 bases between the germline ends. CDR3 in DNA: TGTGCCAGCAGTTTTGGGGTGGTGACTGAAGCTTTCTTT. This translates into CASSFGVVTEAFF.